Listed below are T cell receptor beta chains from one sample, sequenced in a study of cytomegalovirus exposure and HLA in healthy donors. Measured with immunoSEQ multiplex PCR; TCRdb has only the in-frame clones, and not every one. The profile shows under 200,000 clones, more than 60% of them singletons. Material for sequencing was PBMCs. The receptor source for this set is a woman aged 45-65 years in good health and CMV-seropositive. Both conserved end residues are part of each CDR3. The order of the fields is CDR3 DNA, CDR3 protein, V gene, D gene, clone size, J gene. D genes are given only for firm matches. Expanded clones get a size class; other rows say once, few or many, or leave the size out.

TGCGCCAGCAGCTTGGCCACAGGGTCAGAAATCGATACGCAGTATTTT,CASSLATGSEIDTQYF,TRBV5-1,-,-,TRBJ2-3
TGTGCCAGCAGTTTAGCAGGGACAGCGGGGGAGCGGGGCATCCAAGTTTCGTTCGAGCAGTACTTC,CASSLAGTAGERGIQVSFEQYF,TRBV28,-,-,TRBJ2-7
TGTGCCAGCAGCTTCCTAGCGGGGGTAGATACGCAGTATTTT,CASSFLAGVDTQYF,TRBV5-6,TRBD2,-,TRBJ2-3
TGTGCCAGCAGCTCGGGACAGTCCGAGCAGTACTTC,CASSSGQSEQYF,TRBV7-9,TRBD1,-,TRBJ2-7
TGTGCCAGCACCTTGAGCTCCTACAATGAGCAGTTCTTC,CASTLSSYNEQFF,TRBV7-9,-,few,TRBJ2-1
TGTGCCAGTAGTATAGGTATCACTGAAGCTTTCTTT,CASSIGITEAFF,TRBV19,-,-,TRBJ1-1
TGTGCCAGCAGTGGGCGTGGGGCCGGGACCCAGTACTTC,CASSGRGAGTQYF,TRBV2,-,-,TRBJ2-5
TGTGCCAGCAGCTCTACAACTGGACAGGGTTACGAGCAGTACTTC,CASSSTTGQGYEQYF,TRBV7-6,TRBD1,-,TRBJ2-7
TGCAGCTGCACAGGGTCAGGGAACACTGAAGCTTTCTTT,CSCTGSGNTEAFF,TRBV29-1,-,-,TRBJ1-1
TGTGCCTGGAGTGGGACAGGGGGCTCCTATAATTCACCCCTCCACTTT,CAWSGTGGSYNSPLHF,TRBV30,TRBD1,few,TRBJ1-6
TGCGCCAGCAGCCAAGGGGGTCCGGGTAGCGGGGGCAATGAGCAGTTCTTC,CASSQGGPGSGGNEQFF,TRBV4-1,TRBD2,-,TRBJ2-1
TGTGCCAGCAGCCAAGATGCAGGGGGCGAAGAAAAACTGTTTTTT,CASSQDAGGEEKLFF,TRBV14,TRBD1,-,TRBJ1-4
TGTGCCTGGAGTGCAGTGACAGACTCACCCCTCCACTTT,CAWSAVTDSPLHF,TRBV30,-,-,TRBJ1-6
TGTGCCAGCAGTGAAGCGGACAGGGGGAACATTCAGTACTTC,CASSEADRGNIQYF,TRBV2,TRBD1,-,TRBJ2-4
TGTGCCAGCAGCTTAAACGCCAGGGAAAAACTGTTTTTT,CASSLNAREKLFF,TRBV7-2,-,-,TRBJ1-4
TGCGCCAGCAGCCAAGCGCTCCGGAGGGACACTGAAGCTTTCTTT,CASSQALRRDTEAFF,TRBV4-3,-,-,TRBJ1-1
TGTGCCAGCAGTCAACTAGAGGCCGGGGAGCTGTTTTTT,CASSQLEAGELFF,TRBV6-4,-,-,TRBJ2-2
TGTGCCAGCAGATCCATCACAGATACGCAGTATTTT,CASRSITDTQYF,TRBV4-2,-,-,TRBJ2-3
TGTGCCATCAGTGAGTCAGGGGGCCGGACTGAAGCTTTCTTT,CAISESGGRTEAFF,TRBV10-3,TRBD1,few,TRBJ1-1
TGTGCCAGCAGCGGGCAGGGGGGGAACACTGAAGCTTTCTTT,CASSGQGGNTEAFF,TRBV11-2,TRBD1,-,TRBJ1-1
TGTGCCAGCAGCGTAGGACCGTTGAGGGTACCCTATGGCTACACCTTC,CASSVGPLRVPYGYTF,TRBV9,-,-,TRBJ1-2
TGTGCCAGCAGCCTGGACAGTTTTGGAGGGGCTGGGGCCAACGTCCTGACTTTC,CASSLDSFGGAGANVLTF,TRBV5-6,-,-,TRBJ2-6
TGTGCCTGGAGTGTCGGACAGGGGAACACTGAAGCTTTCTTT,CAWSVGQGNTEAFF,TRBV30,TRBD1,few,TRBJ1-1
TGTGCCAGCGAGAAAGGAGTCAGCGAAGCTTTCTTT,CASEKGVSEAFF,TRBV2,-,-,TRBJ1-1
TGTGCCAGCAGCTTACGGGCGGGGGGTAGCTCCTACGAGCAGTACTTC,CASSLRAGGSSYEQYF,TRBV7-2,TRBD2,-,TRBJ2-7
TGTGCCACCAGCAGAAAGAGCTACGCGGGATATACCTACGAGCAGTACTTC,CATSRKSYAGYTYEQYF,TRBV15,-,-,TRBJ2-7
TGTGCCAGCAGTTGGGCCCCGGCAGGGGTCTCCTACGAGCAGTACTTC,CASSWAPAGVSYEQYF,TRBV28,-,-,TRBJ2-7
TGTGCCAGTGACAGGGGGCTGACAGATACGCAGTATTTT,CASDRGLTDTQYF,TRBV19,TRBD1,-,TRBJ2-3
TGCGCCAGCAGCTTGACTAGCGTAAGCACAGATACGCAGTATTTT,CASSLTSVSTDTQYF,TRBV5-1,TRBD2,-,TRBJ2-3
TGTGCCAGCTCACCCCAGGGATATGACTACAATGAGCAGTTCTTC,CASSPQGYDYNEQFF,TRBV18,-,-,TRBJ2-1
TGTGCCAGCAGCTCCGGGGGGACCTCTGGAAACACCATATATTTT,CASSSGGTSGNTIYF,TRBV7-2,-,-,TRBJ1-3
TGCGCCAGCAGCTTGGGACTGATCTACGAGCAGTACTTC,CASSLGLIYEQYF,TRBV5-1,-,few,TRBJ2-7
TGTGCCAGCAGCCGGAGGGGTGCAACTAATGAAAAACTGTTTTTT,CASSRRGATNEKLFF,TRBV5-4,-,-,TRBJ1-4
TGTGCCAGCACGACGAGGTTCCAAGAGACCCAGTACTTC,CASTTRFQETQYF,TRBV6-6,-,-,TRBJ2-5
TGTGCCAGCAGCTTAAGGCTAGCGGTAAGCACAGATACGCAGTATTTT,CASSLRLAVSTDTQYF,TRBV11-3,TRBD2,-,TRBJ2-3
TGCGCCAGCAGTTTCAACAAGGGGACAGGGTCGGGTGAGCAGTTCTTC,CASSFNKGTGSGEQFF,TRBV5-1,TRBD1,-,TRBJ2-1
TGTGCCAGCAGCTTGCGGCCTCCCTATGGTGGCTACACCTTC,CASSLRPPYGGYTF,TRBV13,-,-,TRBJ1-2
TGTGCTAGTGGTTTGTCGGGGGACAGGGACACCGGGGAGCTGTTTTTT,CASGLSGDRDTGELFF,TRBV12-5,TRBD1,few,TRBJ2-2
TGTGCCAGACAGGGGTACGAGCAGTACTTC,CARQGYEQYF,TRBV6-6,TRBD1,few,TRBJ2-7
TGTGCCAGTAGTCCAAAAGCGGGAGGGCCCGGGAACGAGCAGTACTTC,CASSPKAGGPGNEQYF,TRBV19,TRBD2,-,TRBJ2-7
TGTGCCAGCAGCTTAAGGCGAGGCGCAACTAATGAAAAACTGTTTTTT,CASSLRRGATNEKLFF,TRBV7-2,-,-,TRBJ1-4
TGTGCCAGCAGGGACCGTTCCGCGGGGGGCTACGAGCAGTACTTC,CASRDRSAGGYEQYF,TRBV2,TRBD2,-,TRBJ2-7
TGTGCCAGCAGCTCCAGGCAGGGTCGGGATCAGCCCCAGCATTTT,CASSSRQGRDQPQHF,TRBV7-2,-,-,TRBJ1-5
TGTGCCAGCAGTGGTGGCCCAACCGGGGAGCTGTTTTTT,CASSGGPTGELFF,TRBV2,-,-,TRBJ2-2
TGTGCCAGCAGCTCACGGACACCGACCTACGAGCAGTACTTC,CASSSRTPTYEQYF,TRBV28,-,-,TRBJ2-7
TGTGCTAGCAGCTCAACGGGGACAATGAATGAGCAGTTCTTC,CASSSTGTMNEQFF,TRBV7-7,-,-,TRBJ2-1
TGTGCCACCAGCAGAGATGGACTAACCCACAATGAGCAGTTCTTC,CATSRDGLTHNEQFF,TRBV15,-,-,TRBJ2-1
TGCAGCGTTGTGCTGAGAGGCTACGAGCAGTACTTC,CSVVLRGYEQYF,TRBV29-1,-,-,TRBJ2-7
TGTGCCAGCAGCCAATTCCGCGGGGGGGCCTCCTACAATGAGCAGTTCTTC,CASSQFRGGASYNEQFF,TRBV16,TRBD2,once,TRBJ2-1
TGTGCCAGCAGCTTAGACCTTACCGTCGTGGCGGGACAGGGATATGGCTACACCTTC,CASSLDLTVVAGQGYGYTF,TRBV7-2,TRBD1,few,TRBJ1-2
TGCGCCAGCAGCTTGACCGGGACTGACTATGGCTACACCTTC,CASSLTGTDYGYTF,TRBV5-1,-,few,TRBJ1-2